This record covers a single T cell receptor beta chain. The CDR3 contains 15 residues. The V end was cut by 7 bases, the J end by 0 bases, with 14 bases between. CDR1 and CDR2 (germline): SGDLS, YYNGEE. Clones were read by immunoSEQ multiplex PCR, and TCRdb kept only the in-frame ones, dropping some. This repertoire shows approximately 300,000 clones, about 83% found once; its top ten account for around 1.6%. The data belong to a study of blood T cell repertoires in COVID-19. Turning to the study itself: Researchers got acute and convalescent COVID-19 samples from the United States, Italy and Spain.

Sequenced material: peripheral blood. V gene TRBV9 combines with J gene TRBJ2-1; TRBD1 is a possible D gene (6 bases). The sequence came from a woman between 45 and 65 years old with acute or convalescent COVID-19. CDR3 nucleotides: TGTGCCAGCCAACGGGGCAGGGGCTCCTACAATGAGCAGTTCTTC. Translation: CASQRGRGSYNEQFF. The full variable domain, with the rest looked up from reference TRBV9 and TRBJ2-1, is DSGVTQTPKHLITATGQRVTLRCSPRSGDLSVYWYQQSLDQGLQFLIQYYNGEERAKGNILERFSAQQFPDLHSELNLSSLELGDSALYFCASQRGRGSYNEQFFGPGTRLTVL.